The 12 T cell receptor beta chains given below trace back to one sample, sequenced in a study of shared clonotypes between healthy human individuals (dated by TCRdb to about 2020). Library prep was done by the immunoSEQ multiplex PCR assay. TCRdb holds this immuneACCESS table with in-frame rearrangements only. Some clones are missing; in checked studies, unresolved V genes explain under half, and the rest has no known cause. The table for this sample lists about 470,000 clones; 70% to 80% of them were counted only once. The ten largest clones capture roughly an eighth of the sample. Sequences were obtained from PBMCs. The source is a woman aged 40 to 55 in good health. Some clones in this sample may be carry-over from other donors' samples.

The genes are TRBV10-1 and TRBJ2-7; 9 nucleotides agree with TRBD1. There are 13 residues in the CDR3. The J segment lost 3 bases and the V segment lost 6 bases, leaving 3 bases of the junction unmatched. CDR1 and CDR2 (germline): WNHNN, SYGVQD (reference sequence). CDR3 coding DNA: TGCGCCAGCAGCAAGACAGGGGGCTACGAGCAGTACTTC. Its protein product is CASSKTGGYEQYF.

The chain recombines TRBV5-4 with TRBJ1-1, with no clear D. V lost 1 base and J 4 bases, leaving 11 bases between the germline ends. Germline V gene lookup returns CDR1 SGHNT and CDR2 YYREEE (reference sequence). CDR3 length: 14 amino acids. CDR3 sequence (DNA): TGTGCCAGCAGCTTGCAGCGTTTTAGCACTGAAGCTTTCTTT. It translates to CASSLQRFSTEAFF.

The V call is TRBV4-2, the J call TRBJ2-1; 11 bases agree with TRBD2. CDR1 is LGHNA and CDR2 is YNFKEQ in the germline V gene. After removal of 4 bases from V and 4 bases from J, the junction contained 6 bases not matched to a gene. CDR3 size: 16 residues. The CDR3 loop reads CASSLRGLAEYNEQFF. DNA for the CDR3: TGTGCCAGCAGCCTACGGGGACTAGCGGAATACAATGAGCAGTTCTTC.

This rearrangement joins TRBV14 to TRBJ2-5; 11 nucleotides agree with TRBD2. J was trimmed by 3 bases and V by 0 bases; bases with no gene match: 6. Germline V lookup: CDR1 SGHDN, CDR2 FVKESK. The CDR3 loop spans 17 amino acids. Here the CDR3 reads CASSQDWDSGREETQYF. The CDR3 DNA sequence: TGTGCCAGCAGCCAAGATTGGGATAGCGGGAGGGAAGAGACCCAGTACTTC.

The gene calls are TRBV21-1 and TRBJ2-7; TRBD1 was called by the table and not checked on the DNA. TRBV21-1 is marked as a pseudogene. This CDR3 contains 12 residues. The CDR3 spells CASTSTGYEQYF. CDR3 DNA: TGTGCCAGCACCAGCACAGGTTACGAGCAGTACTTC.

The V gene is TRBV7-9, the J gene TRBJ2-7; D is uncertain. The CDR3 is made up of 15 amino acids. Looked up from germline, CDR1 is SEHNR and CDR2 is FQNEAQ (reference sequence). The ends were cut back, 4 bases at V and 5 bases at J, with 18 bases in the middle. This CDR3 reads CASSSGLISGNEQYF. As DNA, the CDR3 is TGTGCCAGCAGCTCGGGCCTGATCTCGGGTAACGAGCAGTACTTC.

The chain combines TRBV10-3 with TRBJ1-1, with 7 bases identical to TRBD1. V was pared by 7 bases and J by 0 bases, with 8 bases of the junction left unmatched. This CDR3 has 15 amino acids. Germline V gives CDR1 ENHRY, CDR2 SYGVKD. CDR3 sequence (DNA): TGTGCCATCACCCCGAGAGGGGGCCTGAACACTGAAGCTTTCTTT. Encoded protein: CAITPRGGLNTEAFF.

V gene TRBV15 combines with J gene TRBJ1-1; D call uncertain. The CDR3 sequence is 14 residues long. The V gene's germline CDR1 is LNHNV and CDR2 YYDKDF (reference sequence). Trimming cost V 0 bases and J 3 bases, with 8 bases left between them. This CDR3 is CATSRDFGDTEAFF. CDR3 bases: TGTGCCACCAGCAGAGACTTCGGGGACACTGAAGCTTTCTTT. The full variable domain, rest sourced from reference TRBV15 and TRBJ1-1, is DAMVIQNPRYQVTQFGKPVTLSCSQTLNHNVMYWYQQKSSQAPKLLFHYYDKDFNNEADTPDNFQSRRPNTSFCFLDIRSPGLGDTAMYLCATSRDFGDTEAFFGQGTRLTVV.

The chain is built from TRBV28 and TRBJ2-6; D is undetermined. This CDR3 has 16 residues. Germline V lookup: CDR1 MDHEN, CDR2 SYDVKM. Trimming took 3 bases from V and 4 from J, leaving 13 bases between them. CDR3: CASSFWFQGGANVLTF. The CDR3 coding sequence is TGTGCCAGCAGTTTTTGGTTCCAAGGCGGGGCCAACGTCCTGACTTTC.

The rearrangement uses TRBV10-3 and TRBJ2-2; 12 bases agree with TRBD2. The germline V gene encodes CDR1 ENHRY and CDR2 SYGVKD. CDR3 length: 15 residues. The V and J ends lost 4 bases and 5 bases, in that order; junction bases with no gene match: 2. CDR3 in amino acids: CAISAGTSGTGELFF. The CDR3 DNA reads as TGTGCCATCAGTGCCGGGACTAGCGGGACCGGGGAGCTGTTTTTT.

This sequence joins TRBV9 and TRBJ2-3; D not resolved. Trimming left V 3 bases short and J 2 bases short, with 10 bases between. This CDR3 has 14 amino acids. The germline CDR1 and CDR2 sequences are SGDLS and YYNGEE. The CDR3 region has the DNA TGTGCCAGCAGCGAGTCAACGATCACAGATACGCAGTATTTT. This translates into CASSESTITDTQYF.

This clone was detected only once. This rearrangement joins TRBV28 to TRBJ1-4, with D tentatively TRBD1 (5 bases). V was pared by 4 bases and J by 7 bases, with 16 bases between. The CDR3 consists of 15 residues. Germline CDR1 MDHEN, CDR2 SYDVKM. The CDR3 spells CASSSAGTEGEKLFF. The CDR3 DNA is TGTGCCAGCAGTTCGGCCGGGACCGAAGGTGAAAAACTGTTTTTT.